This TCR beta chain was observed in a study of T cell responses to AZD1222 COVID-19 vaccine. The data were produced by immunoSEQ multiplex PCR, yet TCRdb's version contains in-frame clones alone and is incomplete. The table shows 100,000 to 150,000 clones, with approximately 91% occurring only once. Only a few counts were recorded for this clone. Its antigen is undetermined. Study findings and constraints: Baseline seropositivity characterized only a handful of AZD1222 recipients. Clonal diversity may have been underestimated, and the donors were mostly white British, with more females than males. Per reports, nearly half of all spike-specific TCRs target regions that are unmutated in variants.

The CDR3 is made up of 16 amino acids. CDR1 and CDR2 from the germline V gene are SNHLY and FYNNEI. V shed 6 bases and J shed 0 bases, with 14 bases lying between them. This TCR was sampled from an adult who received the AZD1222 COVID-19 vaccine. The source material was peripheral blood, sampled 28 days after the second AZD1222 dose. V usage is TRBV2 and J usage is TRBJ2-2; possibly TRBD1 for D (6 bases). Here the CDR3 reads CASRITGLSNTGELFF. For the CDR3, the DNA is TGTGCCAGCAGAATAACAGGGTTATCGAACACCGGGGAGCTGTTTTTT.